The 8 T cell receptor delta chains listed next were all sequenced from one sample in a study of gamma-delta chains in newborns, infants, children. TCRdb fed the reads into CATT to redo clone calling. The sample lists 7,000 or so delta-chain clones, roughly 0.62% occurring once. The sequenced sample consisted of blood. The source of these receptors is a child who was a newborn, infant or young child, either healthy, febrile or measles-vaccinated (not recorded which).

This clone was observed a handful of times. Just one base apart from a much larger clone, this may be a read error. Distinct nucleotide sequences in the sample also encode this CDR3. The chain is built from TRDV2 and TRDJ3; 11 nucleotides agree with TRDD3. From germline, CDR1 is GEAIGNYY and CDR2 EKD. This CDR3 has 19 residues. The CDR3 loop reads CACDTVGDTLTWDTRQMFF. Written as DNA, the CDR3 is TGTGCCTGTGACACCGTGGGGGATACGCTGACCTGGGACACCCGACAAATGTTTTTC.

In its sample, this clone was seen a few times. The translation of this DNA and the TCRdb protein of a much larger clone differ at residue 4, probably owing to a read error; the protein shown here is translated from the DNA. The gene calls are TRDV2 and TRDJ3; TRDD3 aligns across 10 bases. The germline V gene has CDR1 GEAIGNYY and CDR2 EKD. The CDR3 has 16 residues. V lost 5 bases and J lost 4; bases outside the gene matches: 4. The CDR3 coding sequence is TGTGCCTGTGGCATACTGGGGGATTGGGACACCCGACAGATGTTTTTC. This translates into CACGILGDWDTRQMFF.

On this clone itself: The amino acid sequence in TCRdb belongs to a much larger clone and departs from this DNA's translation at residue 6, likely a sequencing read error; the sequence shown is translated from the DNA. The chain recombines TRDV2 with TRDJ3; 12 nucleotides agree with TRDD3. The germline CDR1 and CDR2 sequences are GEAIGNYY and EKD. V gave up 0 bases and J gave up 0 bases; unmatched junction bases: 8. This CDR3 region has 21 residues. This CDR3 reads CACDTILGDTLSSWDTRQMFF. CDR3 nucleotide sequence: TGTGCCTGTGACACCATACTGGGGGATACCCTGAGCTCCTGGGACACCCGACAGATGTTTTTC.

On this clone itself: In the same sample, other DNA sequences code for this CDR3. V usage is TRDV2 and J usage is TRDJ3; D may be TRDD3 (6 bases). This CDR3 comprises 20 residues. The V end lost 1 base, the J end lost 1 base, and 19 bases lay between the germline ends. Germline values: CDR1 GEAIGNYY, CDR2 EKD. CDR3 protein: CACDTAGDPLISWDTRQMFF. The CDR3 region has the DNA TGTGCCTGTGACACGGCGGGGGACCCCCTGATATCCTGGGACACCCGACAGATGTTTTTC.

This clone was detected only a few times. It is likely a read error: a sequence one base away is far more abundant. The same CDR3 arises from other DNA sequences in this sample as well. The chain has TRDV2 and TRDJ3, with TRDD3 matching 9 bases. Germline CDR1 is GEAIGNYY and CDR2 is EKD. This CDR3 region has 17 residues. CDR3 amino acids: CACDNTGGSWDTRQMFF. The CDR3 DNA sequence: TGCGCCTGTGACAATACTGGGGGATCCTGGGACACCCGACAGATGTTTTTC.

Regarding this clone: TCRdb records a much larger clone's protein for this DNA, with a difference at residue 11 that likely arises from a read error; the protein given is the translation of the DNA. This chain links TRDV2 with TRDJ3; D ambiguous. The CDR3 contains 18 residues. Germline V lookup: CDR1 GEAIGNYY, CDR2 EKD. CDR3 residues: CACDTVPPSSRDTRQMFF. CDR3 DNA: TGTGCCTGTGACACCGTACCTCCCAGCTCCCGGGACACCCGACAGATGTTTTTC.

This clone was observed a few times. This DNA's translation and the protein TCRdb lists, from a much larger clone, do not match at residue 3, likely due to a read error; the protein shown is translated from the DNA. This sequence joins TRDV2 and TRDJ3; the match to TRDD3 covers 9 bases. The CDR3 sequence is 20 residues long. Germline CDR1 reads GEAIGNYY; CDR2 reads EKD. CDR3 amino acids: CARDTVLGDTGSWDTRQMFF. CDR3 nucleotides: TGTGCCCGTGACACCGTACTGGGGGACACGGGTTCCTGGGACACCCGACAGATGTTTTTC.

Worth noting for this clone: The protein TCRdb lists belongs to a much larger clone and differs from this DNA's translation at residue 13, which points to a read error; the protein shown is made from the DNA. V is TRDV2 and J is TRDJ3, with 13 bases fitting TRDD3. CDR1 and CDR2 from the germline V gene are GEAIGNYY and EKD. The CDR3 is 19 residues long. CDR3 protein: CACDILGDTASWGTRQMFF. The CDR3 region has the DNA TGTGCCTGTGACATACTGGGGGATACGGCCTCCTGGGGCACCCGACAGATGTTTTTC.